These 15 T cell receptor beta chains were all obtained from the same sample, sequenced in a study of T cell responses to AZD1222 COVID-19 vaccine. TCRdb's table, derived via immunoSEQ multiplex PCR, lists solely in-frame clones and lacks some. Of 83,000 or so clones listed, more than 85% are singletons. Sequenced here: peripheral blood, sampled 28 days after the second AZD1222 dose. These receptors all come from an adult who received the AZD1222 COVID-19 vaccine.

V is TRBV11-2 and J is TRBJ2-7; 8 bases agree with TRBD2. Germline V lookup: CDR1 SGHAT, CDR2 FQNNGV. This CDR3 has 15 amino acids. Trimming took 4 bases from V and 2 from J; bases not matched to a gene: 7. The CDR3 sequence is CASSSGLGPTYEQYF. CDR3 bases: TGTGCCAGCAGCTCGGGACTAGGTCCTACCTACGAGCAGTACTTC.

This clone was counted a single time. The gene calls are TRBV19 and TRBJ2-7, with D perhaps TRBD1 (6 bases). The CDR3 runs to 11 residues. The germline V gene has CDR1 LNHDA and CDR2 SQIVND (reference sequence). Trimming took off 5 bases at V and 4 bases at J, with 6 bases between the two ends. The CDR3 here is CASSDRYEQYF. The CDR3 region has the DNA TGTGCCAGTAGTGACAGGTACGAGCAGTACTTC.

This chain joins TRBV6-5 and TRBJ1-5; D is undetermined. V gave up 8 bases and J gave up 3 bases, with 11 bases separating them. The germline gives CDR1 MNHEY, CDR2 SVGAGI. This CDR3 region has 13 residues. CDR3 nucleotides: TGTGCCAGCGGACGGCAGTTCAATCAGCCCCAGCATTTT. This translates into CASGRQFNQPQHF.

In its sample, this clone was seen a few times. The chain employs TRBV5-4 and TRBJ2-7, with TRBD1 matching 10 bases. V lost 2 bases and J lost 3; bases outside the gene matches: 5. Looked up from germline, CDR1 is SGHNT and CDR2 is YYREEE (reference sequence). The CDR3 runs 15 residues. CDR3 DNA: TGTGCCAGCAGCTTTCCCGGGACAGGGGTCTACGAGCAGTACTTC. This translates into CASSFPGTGVYEQYF.

The chain uses TRBV7-9 and TRBJ2-7; D unresolved. The CDR3 loop spans 11 amino acids. Germline-derived CDR1 and CDR2 are SEHNR and FQNEAQ (reference sequence). Between the trimmed V and J ends, which lost 5 bases and 4 bases, there was a span of 6 bases. CDR3 in amino acids: CASSPAYEQYF. DNA of the CDR3: TGTGCCAGCAGCCCGGCTTACGAGCAGTACTTC.

The CDR3 region has the DNA TGTGCCAGCAGCCTCGGGAGCCCCCCAGATACGCAGTATTTT. This encodes CASSLGSPPDTQYF. The chain carries TRBV7-2 and TRBJ2-3, with a weak D call TRBD2 (6 bases). The CDR3 has 14 amino acids. The V gene's germline CDR1 is SGHTA and CDR2 FQGNSA. Trimming stripped 5 bases from V and 4 bases from J, with 13 bases between.

The chain combines TRBV15 with TRBJ2-3; D not resolved. The CDR3 spans 15 residues. The V and J ends lost 1 base and 2 bases respectively, with 10 bases between them. Per germline, CDR1 LNHNV and CDR2 YYDKDF (reference sequence). CDR3 protein: CATSRGGWDTDTQYF. CDR3 in DNA: TGTGCCACCAGCAGAGGTGGGTGGGACACAGATACGCAGTATTTT.

About this clone itself: The junction departs from the called germline gene at one end, perhaps through a read error. The V and J genes are TRBV28 and TRBJ1-2, with a weak D call TRBD1 (6 bases). CDR1 and CDR2 (germline): MDHEN, SYDVKM. The CDR3 length is 12 residues. This CDR3 is CASSLPGQGSYF. In DNA form, the CDR3 reads TGTGCCAGCAGTTTGCCGGGTCAGGGGAGTTATTTC.

This clone was found once. This chain links TRBV27 with TRBJ1-2; D perhaps matches TRBD1 (5 bases). Per germline, CDR1 MNHEY and CDR2 SMNVEV (reference sequence). V lost 4 bases and J 8 bases, leaving 14 bases between the germline ends. CDR3 size: 13 residues. Here the CDR3 DNA reads TGTGCCAGCAGTTCGGGGGGATCTAACGGCTACACCTTC. It specifies CASSSGGSNGYTF.

V is TRBV5-1 and J is TRBJ2-1; weak D call: TRBD2 (6 bases). CDR3 size: 13 residues. V was cut by 4 bases and J by 5 bases, with 10 bases left in between. The germline V gene has CDR1 SGHRS and CDR2 YFSETQ. CDR3: CASSAGLNNEQFF. CDR3 nucleotides: TGCGCCAGCAGCGCGGGACTGAACAATGAGCAGTTCTTC.

The count of this clone is one. The chain joins TRBV29-1 to TRBJ2-7, with 9 positions matching TRBD2. In germline, CDR1 is SQVTM, CDR2 ANQGSEA. This CDR3 has 17 amino acids. V gave up 4 bases and J gave up 0 bases; unmatched junction bases: 13. In DNA, the CDR3 is TGCAGCGTTGTAGAACTAGCGGGTACACTATACTCCTACGAGCAGTACTTC. This gives the protein CSVVELAGTLYSYEQYF.

The V and J genes are TRBV19 and TRBJ2-2; 12 nucleotides align to TRBD2. The CDR3 totals 17 residues. CDR1 is LNHDA and CDR2 is SQIVND in the germline V gene (reference sequence). The V gene end was trimmed by 3 bases and the J gene end by 3 bases; junction bases not matched to a gene: 5. CDR3 nucleotides: TGTGCCAGTAGTATTTTCCGGACTAGCGGGGACACCGGGGAGCTGTTTTTT. Encoded protein: CASSIFRTSGDTGELFF.

The J gene is TRBJ2-5, the V gene TRBV11-2, with D uncertain. The CDR3 has 12 amino acids. Trimming cost V 0 bases and J 4 bases, with 3 bases left between them. CDR1 is SGHAT, CDR2 FQNNGV, per germline. The CDR3: CASSLERETQYF. CDR3 in DNA: TGTGCCAGCAGCTTAGAACGAGAGACCCAGTACTTC.

The genes are TRBV7-9 and TRBJ1-2; D remains ambiguous. Germline V gene sequence: CDR1 SEHNR, CDR2 FQNEAQ (reference sequence). The V and J ends lost 0 bases and 2 bases respectively, with 4 bases between them. The CDR3 length is 13 residues. CDR3 sequence (DNA): TGTGCCAGCAGCTTAGCAGCAAACTATGGCTACACCTTC. It is translated as CASSLAANYGYTF.

The V call is TRBV7-6, the J call TRBJ2-7; D possibly matches TRBD1 or TRBD2 (7 bases each). V lost 5 bases and J 12 bases, leaving 26 bases between the germline ends. Germline CDR1 is SGHVS and CDR2 is FNYEAQ. CDR3 size: 15 residues. The CDR3 loop reads CASSPAGRGGSPPYF. The CDR3 coding sequence is TGTGCCAGCAGCCCCGCCGGCAGGGGGGGATCCCCTCCGTACTTC.